This TCR beta chain originates from a study of blood T cell repertoires in COVID-19. Study context: T cells, B-cell-depleted T cells, or PBMCs supplied cDNA or gDNA.

The study drew participants aged about 18 to 95 years from some 24 US areas. Allocation to cohorts depended on clinical history reported by the participants. Data came from immunoSEQ multiplex PCR; TCRdb stores just in-frame clones and leaves some out. The sample shows more than 150,000 clones, roughly 84% of them seen only once. The CDR3 covers 15 residues. V was shortened by 6 bases and J by 4 bases, with 17 bases between the two germline ends. Per germline, CDR1 KGHDR and CDR2 SFDVKD. Material for sequencing was PBMCs or T cells enriched from blood (not recorded which). The origin of this receptor is a woman aged 50 to 65 who had recovered from COVID-19. This chain links TRBV24-1 with TRBJ2-5, with D tentatively TRBD2 (7 bases). The chain's CDR3 is CATSLGLGGGETQYF. CDR3 sequence (DNA): TGTGCCACCAGTCTTGGACTGGGAGGGGGAGAGACCCAGTACTTC.